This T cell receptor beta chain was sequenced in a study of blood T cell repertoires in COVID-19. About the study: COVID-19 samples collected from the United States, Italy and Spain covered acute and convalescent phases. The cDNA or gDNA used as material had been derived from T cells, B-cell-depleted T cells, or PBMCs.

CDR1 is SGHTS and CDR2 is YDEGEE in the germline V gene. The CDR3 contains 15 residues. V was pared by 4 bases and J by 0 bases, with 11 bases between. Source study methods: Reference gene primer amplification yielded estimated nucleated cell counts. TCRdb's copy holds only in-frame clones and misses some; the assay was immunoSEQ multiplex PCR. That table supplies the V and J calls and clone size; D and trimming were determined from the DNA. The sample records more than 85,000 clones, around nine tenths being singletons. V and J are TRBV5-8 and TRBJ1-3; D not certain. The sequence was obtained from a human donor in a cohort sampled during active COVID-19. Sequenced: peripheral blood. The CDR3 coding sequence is TGTGCCAGCAGCCGCGGGGAGGCCTCTGGAAACACCATATATTTT. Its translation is CASSRGEASGNTIYF.